Below are 14 T cell receptor beta chains sequenced from a single sample in a study of CD8 T cells in Susac syndrome. An input of roughly 0.5 to 1 ug of RNA was subjected to reverse transcription using random hexamers. From the immunoSEQ multiplex PCR reads, TCRdb called clonotypes with MiXCR, one entry per CDR3 protein. This sample has approximately 120,000 distinct CDR3 sequences, with 85% to 95% found just once. The sequenced sample was CD8+ T cells from PBMCs. The receptors here all came from a human donor with multiple sclerosis.

The gene calls are TRBV13 and TRBJ2-2; either TRBD1 or TRBD2 may supply D (5 bases each). Germline values: CDR1 PRHDT, CDR2 FYEKMQ (reference sequence). V lost 3 bases and J 12 bases, leaving 20 bases between the germline ends. This CDR3 has 15 amino acids. CDR3 nucleotide sequence: TGTGCCAGCAGCTTGGAAGGGACCGGCACCAGGAAGCTGTTTTTT. As protein: CASSLEGTGTRKLFF.

The rearrangement joins TRBV12-3 or TRBV12-4 to TRBJ1-1, with a tentative D call TRBD1 (6 bases). Trimming took off 7 bases at V and 4 bases at J, with 13 bases between the two ends. This CDR3 has 13 amino acids. The CDR3 DNA is TGTGCCAGCAATTTCAGGGGCATCACTGAAGCTTTCTTT. This translates into CASNFRGITEAFF.

The chain combines TRBV6-5 with TRBJ2-2, with 9 bases fitting TRBD2. J lost 3 bases, V lost 2 bases, and 7 bases had no gene match. CDR1 and CDR2 from the germline V gene are MNHEY and SVGAGI. The length of the CDR3 is 17 residues. Written as DNA, the CDR3 is TGTGCCAGCAGTTACGGAGAAGCGGGAGGTTACACCGGGGAGCTGTTTTTT. Protein sequence: CASSYGEAGGYTGELFF.

This rearrangement joins TRBV29-1 to TRBJ2-2; D possibly corresponds to TRBD1 (6 bases). V lost 4 bases and J lost 6, with 9 bases in between. Germline CDR1 SQVTM, CDR2 ANQGSEA. CDR3 length equals 12 residues. CDR3 nucleotides: TGCAGCGTTGTTACAGGGTCCGGGGAGCTGTTTTTT. This encodes CSVVTGSGELFF.

The CDR3 coding sequence is TGCAGTGCTAGAGATCGAGGGGAGCCCCTCGAGCAGTACTTC. Its translation is CSARDRGEPLEQYF. V usage is TRBV20-1 and J usage is TRBJ2-7; tentatively, D is TRBD1 or TRBD2 (5 bases each). This CDR3 comprises 14 residues. In germline, CDR1 is DFQATT, CDR2 SNEGSKA (reference sequence). The germline V and J ends were trimmed by 0 bases and 6 bases, with 15 bases remaining between them.

This chain links TRBV14 with TRBJ2-7; either TRBD1 or TRBD2 may fit D (5 bases each). The germline CDR1 and CDR2 sequences are SGHDN and FVKESK. The CDR3 extends over 15 amino acids. The V and J ends lost 1 base and 6 bases respectively, with 16 bases between them. Written as DNA, the CDR3 is TGTGCCAGCAGCCAAGCGGCAGGGAGTTTCGTCGAGCAGTACTTC. It is translated as CASSQAAGSFVEQYF.

The rearrangement links TRBV5-6 to TRBJ2-3; no clear D gene. Germline assignment: CDR1 SGHDT and CDR2 YYEEEE. The CDR3 is 13 amino acids. With 4 bases removed from V and 6 bases from J, the gap between germline ends came to 12 bases. In nucleotides, the CDR3 is TGTGCCAGCAGCCCGGGTTTCGGGGATACGCAGTATTTT. It yields the protein CASSPGFGDTQYF.

This rearrangement joins TRBV4-1 to TRBJ1-1; no firm D call. There are 14 residues in the CDR3. The germline V and J ends were trimmed by 1 base and 1 base, with 7 bases remaining between them. In germline, CDR1 is MGHRA, CDR2 YSYEKL. This CDR3 is CASSQVLENTEAFF. The CDR3, as DNA: TGCGCCAGCAGCCAAGTATTGGAGAACACTGAAGCTTTCTTT.

The chain links TRBV5-6 to TRBJ2-4, with D perhaps TRBD1 (6 bases). The germline V gene has CDR1 SGHDT and CDR2 YYEEEE. V gave up 6 bases and J gave up 5 bases, with 18 bases separating them. This CDR3 has 15 residues. The CDR3: CASTLSGQRQNIQYF. In nucleotides, the CDR3 is TGTGCCAGCACCCTATCTGGACAGAGACAAAACATTCAGTACTTC. Based on the CDR3 plus reference TRBV5-6 and TRBJ2-4, the full variable domain is DAGVTQSPTHLIKTRGQQVTLRCSPKSGHDTVSWYQQALGQGPQFIFQYYEEEERQRGNFPDRFSGHQFPNYSSELNVNALLLGDSALYLCASTLSGQRQNIQYFGAGTRLSVL.

This clonotype was counted a single time. The V and J genes are TRBV2 and TRBJ2-1, with TRBD2 matching over 8 bases. This CDR3 has 11 amino acids. Germline CDR1 and CDR2: SNHLY and FYNNEI. Trimming removed 6 bases from V and 15 bases from J; junction bases left unmatched: 7. CDR3 coding DNA: TGTGCCAGCAGCGGGGGGGCGAGCACGTTCTTC. The encoded protein is CASSGGASTFF. Full variable domain (missing parts from reference TRBV2 and TRBJ2-1): EPEVTQTPSHQVTQMGQEVILRCVPISNHLYFYWYRQILGQKVEFLVSFYNNEISEKSEIFDDQFSVERPDGSNFTLKIRSTKLEDSAMYFCASSGGASTFFGPGTRLTVL.

The chain employs TRBV14 and TRBJ2-7, with TRBD2 as a possible D gene (6 bases). Trimming stripped 1 base from V and 6 bases from J, with 22 bases between. Germline CDR1 SGHDN, CDR2 FVKESK. CDR3 length: 17 amino acids. The CDR3 spells CASSQVAIPRRVSEQYF. The CDR3 region has the DNA TGTGCCAGCAGCCAAGTGGCCATACCCCGGAGGGTGAGCGAGCAGTACTTC.

The rearrangement uses TRBV29-1 and TRBJ2-1, with D unresolved. The CDR3 is 12 amino acids. The V end lost 1 base, the J end lost 4 bases, and 5 bases lay between the germline ends. Germline CDR1 reads SQVTM; CDR2 reads ANQGSEA. This chain's CDR3 is CSVEATYNEQFF. CDR3 coding DNA: TGCAGCGTTGAAGCTACTTACAATGAGCAGTTCTTC.

This chain joins TRBV5-6 and TRBJ2-4; perhaps D is TRBD1 or TRBD2 (6 bases each). V lost 6 bases and J lost 6, with 13 bases in between. CDR1 is SGHDT and CDR2 is YYEEEE in the germline V gene. The CDR3 has 13 residues. DNA of the CDR3: TGTGCCAGCACCAACGGGGGCATAAACATTCAGTACTTC. Translation gives CASTNGGINIQYF.

V and J are TRBV10-3 and TRBJ2-7; possibly TRBD1 or TRBD2 for D (5 bases each). Germline V gene data show CDR1 as ENHRY and CDR2 as SYGVKD. This CDR3 spans 13 amino acids. V was trimmed by 7 bases and J by 0 bases, leaving 10 bases between them. The CDR3 sequence is CAIMGTDSYEQYV. DNA of the CDR3: TGTGCCATCATGGGGACGGACTCCTACGAGCAGTACGTC.